These 26 T cell receptor beta chains share one sample of origin, sequenced in a study of T cell responses to AZD1222 COVID-19 vaccine. Libraries were prepared by immunoSEQ multiplex PCR; TCRdb keeps only in-frame clonotypes and omits some of them. The data show roughly 180,000 clones, about 95% seen once. This specimen was peripheral blood, taken on day 0 of AZD1222 vaccination. The receptor set was obtained from an adult in good health.

The J gene is TRBJ1-2, the V gene TRBV12-3 or TRBV12-4; 10 bases match TRBD1. Losses at the gene ends were 4 bases for V and 6 bases for J; bases not matched to a gene: 2. The CDR3 spans 13 residues. CDR3 DNA sequence: TGTGCCAGCAGTTACGGGACAGGGGATGGCTACACCTTC. It is translated as CASSYGTGDGYTF.

This sequence joins TRBV7-9 and TRBJ2-2; unclear D gene. The CDR3 runs to 14 residues. Trimming removed 1 base from V and 2 bases from J, with 5 bases in between. Germline V CDR1 and CDR2: SEHNR, FQNEAQ (reference sequence). In nucleotides, the CDR3 is TGTGCCAGCAGCTTAGAGGATAACACCGGGGAGCTGTTTTTT. Protein sequence: CASSLEDNTGELFF.

J is TRBJ1-1 and V is TRBV28; D gene uncertain. Germline assignment: CDR1 MDHEN and CDR2 SYDVKM. The V end was cut by 7 bases, the J end by 0 bases, with 9 bases between. The CDR3 spans 13 residues. In DNA form, the CDR3 reads TGTGCCAGCAAACCAGCTTTGAACACTGAAGCTTTCTTT. Amino acids: CASKPALNTEAFF.

The gene calls are TRBV5-3 and TRBJ2-7; 11 positions agree with TRBD2. TRBV5-3 is recorded as an ORF, its role being uncertain. V shed 2 bases, J shed 0 bases, and the junction held 10 bases outside the gene matches. The length of the CDR3 is 18 residues. CDR3 nucleotide sequence: TGTGCCAGAAGCTTAGGGGGAATGGGACTAGCGGACTCCTACGAGCAGTACTTC. Translated, it gives CARSLGGMGLADSYEQYF.

For the CDR3, the DNA is TGCGCCAGCAGCTTGGCCCAGGGTCTCTATGGCTACACCTTC. Translation gives CASSLAQGLYGYTF. The V call is TRBV5-1, the J call TRBJ1-2, with D maybe TRBD1 (5 bases). Germline V gene sequence: CDR1 SGHRS, CDR2 YFSETQ. This CDR3 contains 14 residues. The V end lost 0 bases, the J end lost 4 bases, and 10 bases lay between the germline ends.

V gene TRBV10-3 combines with J gene TRBJ2-5, with TRBD1 matching over 8 bases. Germline V gene sequence: CDR1 ENHRY, CDR2 SYGVKD. V lost 7 bases and J lost 5; bases outside the gene matches: 12. The CDR3 is 15 residues long. The CDR3 nucleotides are TGTGCCATCAAGTCGGCACAGGGGGAAGGGGAGACCCAGTACTTC. This sequence encodes CAIKSAQGEGETQYF.

This sequence joins TRBV11-3 and TRBJ1-1; D ambiguous. The germline CDR1 and CDR2 sequences are SGHNT and YENEEA. The germline V and J ends were trimmed by 2 bases and 7 bases, with 11 bases remaining between them. This CDR3 spans 13 amino acids. The CDR3 protein is CASSLTHEGEAFF. As DNA, the CDR3 is TGTGCCAGCAGCTTAACTCACGAGGGTGAAGCTTTCTTT.

The V gene is TRBV30, the J gene TRBJ1-2; 7 positions match TRBD1. J lost 2 bases, V lost 4 bases, and 1 base had no gene match. Germline CDR1 is GTSNPN and CDR2 is SVGIG (reference sequence). The CDR3 spans 12 residues. This chain's CDR3 is CAWTTGNYGYTF. The DNA of the CDR3 is TGTGCCTGGACGACAGGGAACTATGGCTACACCTTC. Complete variable domain (other parts from reference TRBV30 and TRBJ1-2): SQTIHQWPATLVQPVGSPLSLECTVEGTSNPNLYWYRQAAGRGLQLLFYSVGIGQISSEVPQNLSASRPQDRQFILSSKKLLLSDSGFYLCAWTTGNYGYTFGSGTRLTVV.

The chain couples TRBV5-1 to TRBJ1-1; D remains unclear. Germline V gene data show CDR1 as SGHRS and CDR2 as YFSETQ. Trimming shortened V by 4 bases and J by 2 bases, and 12 bases separated the two germline ends. The CDR3 extends over 14 amino acids. The CDR3 loop is CASSSKLGNTEAFF. For the CDR3, the DNA is TGCGCCAGCAGCAGTAAATTGGGAAACACTGAAGCTTTCTTT.

The chain employs TRBV28 and TRBJ2-7; TRBD1 aligns across 7 bases. The CDR3 extends over 17 amino acids. The junction had 13 bases not matched to a gene; V was cut back by 5 bases and J by 0 bases. Germline CDR1 reads MDHEN; CDR2 reads SYDVKM. The CDR3 reads CASSPLLPGQHSYEQYF. DNA for the CDR3: TGTGCCAGCAGTCCCCTACTGCCGGGACAGCACTCCTACGAGCAGTACTTC.

This clone has just one count. V gene TRBV11-2 combines with J gene TRBJ1-2, with D hard to call. The V gene lost 1 base and the J gene lost 2 bases, with 8 bases spanning the gap. The germline CDR1 and CDR2 sequences are SGHAT and FQNNGV. The CDR3 covers 14 residues. This CDR3 is CASSLVHPNYGYTF. For the CDR3, the DNA is TGTGCCAGCAGCTTAGTCCACCCGAACTATGGCTACACCTTC.

The V gene is TRBV5-1, the J gene TRBJ2-7; D remains ambiguous. CDR3 size: 13 residues. V was shortened by 4 bases and J by 3 bases, with 11 bases between the two germline ends. Germline CDR1 reads SGHRS; CDR2 reads YFSETQ. In DNA form, the CDR3 reads TGCGCCAGCAGCAAGGACGGATTCTACGAGCAGTACTTC. It is translated as CASSKDGFYEQYF.

The chain employs TRBV10-3 and TRBJ1-6, with a weak D call TRBD1 (6 bases). This CDR3 is 16 amino acids long. V lost 10 bases and J 0 bases, leaving 16 bases between the germline ends. Germline values: CDR1 ENHRY, CDR2 SYGVKD. The CDR3 reads CATGSGASSYNSPLHF. The CDR3 region has the DNA TGTGCCACGGGGTCAGGGGCGAGCTCCTATAATTCACCCCTCCACTTT.

The V and J genes are TRBV5-5 and TRBJ2-7, with D maybe TRBD1 (5 bases). This CDR3 is 11 amino acids long. The germline gives CDR1 SGHKS, CDR2 YYEKEE (reference sequence). The V end lost 6 bases, the J end lost 4 bases, and 8 bases lay between the germline ends. CDR3 bases: TGTGCCAGCAAAGGGGCTTACGAGCAGTACTTC. Translated, it gives CASKGAYEQYF.

The chain joins TRBV5-5 to TRBJ2-7; 8 bases are a match to TRBD2. The CDR3 is made up of 14 amino acids. Germline V lookup: CDR1 SGHKS, CDR2 YYEKEE (reference sequence). V dropped 0 bases and J dropped 2; count of bases not matched to a gene: 1. The CDR3 is CASSLVREAYEQYF. The CDR3 DNA reads as TGTGCCAGCAGCTTGGTGCGGGAGGCCTACGAGCAGTACTTC.

The chain uses TRBV28 and TRBJ2-7, with 7 bases that match TRBD1. The CDR3 runs to 15 residues. Germline trimming cut 5 bases from V and 0 bases from J; bases unmatched to any gene: 7. In germline, CDR1 is MDHEN, CDR2 SYDVKM. The CDR3, as DNA: TGTGCCAGCAGTCGGATAGACAGGGACTCCTACGAGCAGTACTTC. It codes for CASSRIDRDSYEQYF.

This clone was observed a single time. The same CDR3 arises from other DNA sequences in this sample as well. The genes are TRBV2 and TRBJ1-1, with a possible D match to TRBD1 (5 bases). This CDR3 is built from 13 residues. Germline V gene sequence: CDR1 SNHLY, CDR2 FYNNEI. V gave up 6 bases and J gave up 1 base, with 9 bases separating them. Written as DNA, the CDR3 is TGTGCCAGCAGGGGGACCGGGAACACTGAAGCTTTCTTT. Translation gives CASRGTGNTEAFF.

In its sample, this clone was seen once. V gene TRBV20-1 combines with J gene TRBJ1-5; D may be TRBD1 (5 bases). With 3 bases removed from V and 2 bases from J, the gap between germline ends came to 14 bases. From germline, CDR1 is DFQATT and CDR2 SNEGSKA (reference sequence). The CDR3 length is 15 residues. CDR3 nucleotide sequence: TGCAGTGCTAGTACCCGGGGCGTCGGCAATCAGCCCCAGCATTTT. The encoded protein is CSASTRGVGNQPQHF.

The V and J genes are TRBV7-9 and TRBJ1-2; TRBD1 agrees at 9 bases. This CDR3 contains 15 residues. V lost 1 base to trimming and J lost 3 bases; unmatched junction nucleotides: 3. Germline V gene sequence: CDR1 SEHNR, CDR2 FQNEAQ (reference sequence). The CDR3 protein is CASSLGQGGDYGYTF. The CDR3 bases are TGTGCCAGCAGCTTAGGACAGGGGGGCGACTATGGCTACACCTTC.

The V gene is TRBV28, the J gene TRBJ1-1; D not resolved. CDR1 and CDR2 from the germline V gene are MDHEN and SYDVKM. Trimming pared 5 bases from V and 7 bases from J, leaving 11 bases between. The CDR3 has 12 residues. The CDR3 is CASSLKVREAFF. The CDR3 region has the DNA TGTGCCAGCAGTCTAAAGGTGCGTGAAGCTTTCTTT.

The rearrangement links TRBV11-2 to TRBJ1-2; D is ambiguous. Trimming took off 2 bases at V and 6 bases at J, with 16 bases between the two ends. Germline V CDR1 and CDR2: SGHAT, FQNNGV. This CDR3 region has 15 residues. CDR3 in DNA: TGTGCCAGCAGCTTATCTGGGGTGGATGGCAATGGCTACACCTTC. This gives the protein CASSLSGVDGNGYTF.

The chain has TRBV6-4 and TRBJ2-5; TRBD1 is a possible D gene (6 bases). The V end was cut by 4 bases, the J end by 4 bases, with 10 bases between. Germline CDR1 MRHNA, CDR2 SNTAGT. The CDR3 covers 13 residues. Here the CDR3 reads CASSVSGVETQYF. The CDR3 bases are TGTGCCAGCAGTGTTTCAGGGGTAGAGACCCAGTACTTC.

The chain joins TRBV10-3 to TRBJ2-7; no definite D call. Germline lookup yields CDR1 ENHRY and CDR2 SYGVKD. This CDR3 has 15 residues. The germline V and J ends were trimmed by 6 bases and 2 bases, with 17 bases remaining between them. The CDR3 DNA reads as TGTGCCATCAGCGTGGACCAGACCCACACCTACGAGCAGTACTTC. Amino acids: CAISVDQTHTYEQYF.

The gene calls are TRBV19 and TRBJ2-2; TRBD1 might be the D (7 bases). Germline V gene sequence: CDR1 LNHDA, CDR2 SQIVND (reference sequence). This CDR3 spans 15 amino acids. Trimming left V 6 bases short and J 4 bases short, with 15 bases between. The CDR3 spells CASRMRDSGTGELFF. Here the CDR3 DNA reads TGTGCCAGTAGGATGCGGGACAGCGGCACCGGGGAGCTGTTTTTT.

The chain combines TRBV29-1 with TRBJ1-2; D perhaps matches TRBD1 (6 bases). The CDR3 is 13 amino acids. Germline-derived CDR1 and CDR2 are SQVTM and ANQGSEA. Trimming took 0 bases from V and 4 from J, leaving 9 bases between them. Here the CDR3 DNA reads TGCAGCGTTGAAGAATCAGGGGTCTATGGCTACACCTTC. Amino acids: CSVEESGVYGYTF.

V and J are TRBV30 and TRBJ1-4; 7 nucleotides align to TRBD1. V shed 2 bases and J 2 bases; nucleotides not matched to a gene: 8. Looked up from germline, CDR1 is GTSNPN and CDR2 is SVGIG (reference sequence). The CDR3 runs 16 residues. The CDR3 protein is CAWSMEGAQTNEKLFF. The DNA for the CDR3 is TGTGCCTGGAGTATGGAGGGGGCGCAGACTAATGAAAAACTGTTTTTT.